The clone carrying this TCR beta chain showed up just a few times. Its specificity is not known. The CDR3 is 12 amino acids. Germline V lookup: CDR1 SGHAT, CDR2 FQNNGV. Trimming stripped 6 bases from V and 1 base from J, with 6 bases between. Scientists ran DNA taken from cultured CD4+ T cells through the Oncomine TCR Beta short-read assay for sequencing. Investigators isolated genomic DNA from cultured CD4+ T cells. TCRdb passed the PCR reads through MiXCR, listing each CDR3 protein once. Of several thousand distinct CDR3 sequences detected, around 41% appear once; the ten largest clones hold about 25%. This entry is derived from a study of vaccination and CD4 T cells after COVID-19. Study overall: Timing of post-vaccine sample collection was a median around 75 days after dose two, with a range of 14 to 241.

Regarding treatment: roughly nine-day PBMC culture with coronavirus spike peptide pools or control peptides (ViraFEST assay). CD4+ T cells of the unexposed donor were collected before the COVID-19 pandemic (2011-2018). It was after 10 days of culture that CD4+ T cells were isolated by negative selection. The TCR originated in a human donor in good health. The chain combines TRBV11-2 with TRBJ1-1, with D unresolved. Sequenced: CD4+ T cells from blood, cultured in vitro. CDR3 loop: CASSRGNTEAFF. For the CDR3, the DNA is TGTGCCAGCAGTCGGGGGAACACTGAAGCTTTCTTT.